This T cell receptor beta chain was observed in a study of long-term antiretroviral therapy in people with HIV. Study results and limitations: Drawn between about 2004 and 2017, the blood was possibly obtained under older ART regimens.

A note on this clone: Its target is unknown.

Germline-derived CDR1 and CDR2 are LNHDA and SQIVND (reference sequence). Germline trimming cut 5 bases from V and 5 bases from J; bases unmatched to any gene: 8. This CDR3 comprises 14 residues. Survey-level resolution applied to immunoSEQ assay v3.0. Some clones are missing from TCRdb's copy, which holds only in-frame ones; the method was immunoSEQ multiplex PCR. The sample carries about 25,000 clones, 80% to 85% recorded once. The J gene is TRBJ1-2, the V gene TRBV19; 7 nucleotides line up with TRBD1. The TCR sequence derives from a man aged 50 to 60 with HIV. Specimen: unsorted PBMCs, collected 2.9 years after starting antiretroviral therapy. DNA of the CDR3: TGTGCCAGTAGTCCAACAACGACAGGGTATGGCTACACCTTC. Protein sequence: CASSPTTTGYGYTF.